The TCR beta chain described here comes from a study of blood T cell repertoires in COVID-19. The authors' processing: Quantification of nucleated cells was approximated via reference gene primer amplification. Assay used: immunoSEQ multiplex PCR; TCRdb lists only in-frame clones, some missing. The DNA gave D and trimming, while V, J and clone size come from that table. Among some 130,000 clones, about four fifths were seen once, and the ten largest hold roughly 15%. The junction had 6 bases not matched to a gene; V was cut back by 1 base and J by 4 bases. Germline values: CDR1 SQVTM, CDR2 ANQGSEA. The CDR3 extends over 15 amino acids.

Sequencing was done on a sample of peripheral blood. This chain joins TRBV29-1 and TRBJ2-2, with TRBD1 matching over 7 bases. This TCR was sampled from a woman between 50 and 59 years old with acute or convalescent COVID-19. The CDR3 reads CSVEGQGRGTGELFF. In DNA, the CDR3 is TGCAGCGTTGAAGGACAGGGTAGGGGCACCGGGGAGCTGTTTTTT.